Sequencing of this T cell receptor beta chain was carried out in a study of blood T cell repertoires in COVID-19. Under the authors' procedure: Amplified reference gene primers provided the basis for estimating nucleated cell counts. Using immunoSEQ multiplex PCR, the repertoire was profiled, and TCRdb retains in-frame clones only, with some absent. Clone size and V and J calls were adopted from that table, with D and trimming inferred from the DNA. This table holds approximately 74,000 clones, about 86% found once. This CDR3 has 17 amino acids. J was trimmed by 5 bases and V by 3 bases; bases with no gene match: 14. The V gene's germline CDR1 is SGHNT and CDR2 YENEEA.

The receptor comes from a woman aged 80 or over with active or convalescent COVID-19. V usage is TRBV11-3 and J usage is TRBJ2-5, with 8 positions matching TRBD2. Sequencing was done on a sample of peripheral blood. The CDR3 sequence is CASSFSPGLAGAETQYF. DNA for the CDR3: TGTGCCAGCAGCTTCTCACCCGGACTAGCAGGGGCGGAGACCCAGTACTTC.